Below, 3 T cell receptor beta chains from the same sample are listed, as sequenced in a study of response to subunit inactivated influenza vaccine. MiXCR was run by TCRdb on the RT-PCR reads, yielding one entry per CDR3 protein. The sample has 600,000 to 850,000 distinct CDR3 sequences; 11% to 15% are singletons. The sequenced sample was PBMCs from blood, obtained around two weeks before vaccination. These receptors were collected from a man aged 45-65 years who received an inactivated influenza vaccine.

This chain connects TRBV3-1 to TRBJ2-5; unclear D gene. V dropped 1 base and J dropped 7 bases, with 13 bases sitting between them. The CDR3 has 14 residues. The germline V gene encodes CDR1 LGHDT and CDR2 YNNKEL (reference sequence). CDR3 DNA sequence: TGTGCCAGCAGCCAAGCCACAGTCCGAGCGACCCAGTACTTC. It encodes CASSQATVRATQYF.

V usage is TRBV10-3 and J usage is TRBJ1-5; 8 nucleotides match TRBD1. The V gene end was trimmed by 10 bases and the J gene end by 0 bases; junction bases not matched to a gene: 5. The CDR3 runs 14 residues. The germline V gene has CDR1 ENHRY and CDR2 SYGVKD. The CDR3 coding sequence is TGTGCCACCGGTGACAGGGGTAGCAATCAGCCCCAGCATTTT. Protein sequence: CATGDRGSNQPQHF.

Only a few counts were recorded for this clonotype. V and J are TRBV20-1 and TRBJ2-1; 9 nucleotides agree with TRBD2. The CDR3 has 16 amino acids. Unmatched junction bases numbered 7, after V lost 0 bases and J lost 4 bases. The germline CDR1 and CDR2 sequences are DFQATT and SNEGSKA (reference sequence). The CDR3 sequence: CSAREQGSGSYNEQFF. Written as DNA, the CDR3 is TGCAGTGCTAGAGAACAGGGTAGCGGGAGTTACAATGAGCAGTTCTTC.